The 22 T cell receptor beta chains presented below share a single source sample, sequenced in a study of identical twins. TCRdb re-called the 5' RACE reads through MiXCR, storing one row per CDR3 protein. The sample carries 1.5 million to 2 million distinct CDR3 sequences, less than 40% recorded once. Input material: cord blood. These receptors originate from a newborn girl in good health.

V is TRBV29-1 and J is TRBJ2-5, with 11 nucleotides matching TRBD1. The J call could be wrong; TRBJ2-7 is a better fit for the DNA end. Germline-derived CDR1 and CDR2 are SQVTM and ANQGSEA. This CDR3 comprises 13 residues. The CDR3 bases are TGCAGCGTTGATCCGGGGACAGGGGGCGAGCAGTACTTC. It translates to CSVDPGTGGEQYF.

This clonotype was counted between two and nine times. The chain recombines TRBV7-8 with TRBJ1-4; D gene unclear. The CDR3 has 18 residues. Trimming removed 3 bases at V and 2 bases at J, with 19 bases between. Germline lookup yields CDR1 SGHVS and CDR2 FQNEAQ. CDR3 bases: TGTGCCAGCAGCTTCTCCGCGGCCGCCCGAGGGACTAATGAAAAACTGTTTTTT. Amino acids: CASSFSAAARGTNEKLFF.

This clonotype appeared a few times. The rearrangement links TRBV10-3 to TRBJ2-5, with a tentative D call TRBD1 (8 bases). This CDR3 is built from 15 residues. With 6 bases removed from V and 2 bases from J, the gap between germline ends came to 16 bases. Germline V gene data show CDR1 as ENHRY and CDR2 as SYGVKD. CDR3 loop: CAISFDRGGQETQYF. CDR3 DNA: TGTGCCATCAGCTTCGACAGGGGAGGGCAAGAGACCCAGTACTTC.

The rearrangement links TRBV12-3 or TRBV12-4 to TRBJ1-5; no reliable D call. This CDR3 has 16 residues. The ends were cut back, 2 bases at V and 2 bases at J, with 13 bases in the middle. Written as DNA, the CDR3 is TGTGCCAGCAGTTTATCCCGACCGAGGGGCAATCAGCCCCAGCATTTT. Its protein is CASSLSRPRGNQPQHF.

The chain combines TRBV11-2 with TRBJ2-1, with 9 bases identical to TRBD2. With V trimmed by 6 bases and J by 10 bases, 10 bases remained unmatched. The V gene's germline CDR1 is SGHAT and CDR2 FQNNGV. There are 14 residues in the CDR3. CDR3 coding DNA: TGTGCCAGCAGAAACCCGGGTCTAGCGGGAGAGCAGTTCTTC. As protein: CASRNPGLAGEQFF.

This clonotype was seen only a few times. The chain carries TRBV7-2 and TRBJ2-1; 13 nucleotides match TRBD2. The germline V gene encodes CDR1 SGHTA and CDR2 FQGNSA. The CDR3 is 19 amino acids. Losses at the gene ends were 3 bases for V and 4 bases for J; bases not matched to a gene: 12. This chain's CDR3 is CASSLWGSGTSGVYNEQFF. The CDR3 DNA reads as TGTGCCAGCAGCTTGTGGGGGTCCGGGACTAGCGGGGTATACAATGAGCAGTTCTTC.

This clonotype was observed a handful of times. The chain combines TRBV6-2 or TRBV6-3 with TRBJ1-2; D perhaps matches TRBD1 (6 bases). Germline V gene data show CDR1 as MNHEY and CDR2 as SVGEGT. V was clipped by 2 bases and J by 3 bases, with 7 bases between them. The CDR3 is made up of 13 amino acids. The CDR3: CASSYTGHYGYTF. CDR3 bases: TGTGCCAGCAGTTACACAGGGCACTATGGCTACACCTTC.

This clonotype was detected a few times. The rearrangement uses TRBV4-2 and TRBJ1-2; the D is unclear. Germline assignment: CDR1 LGHNA and CDR2 YNFKEQ. Trimming left V 1 base short and J 4 bases short, with 10 bases between. The CDR3 is made up of 14 amino acids. For the CDR3, the DNA is TGTGCCAGCAGCCAAGTACGACAAGGCTATGGCTACACCTTC. Residues: CASSQVRQGYGYTF.

Remarks on this clonotype: Its ends do not fully match the called genes, so a read error is possible. V and J are TRBV5-1 and TRBJ2-5, with 10 bases fitting TRBD2. Germline CDR1 SGHRS, CDR2 YFSETQ. This CDR3 comprises 15 residues. CDR3 in amino acids: CASSKQRGGRETHYF. The CDR3 nucleotides are TGCGCCAGCAGCAAACAGCGGGGGGGCCGGGAGACCCACTACTTC.

This clonotype was observed at least ten times. The V gene is TRBV4-2, the J gene TRBJ2-1; D call uncertain. The CDR3 has 12 amino acids. V lost 4 bases, J lost 10 bases, and 11 bases lay in between. Germline lookup yields CDR1 LGHNA and CDR2 YNFKEQ. This CDR3 reads CASSPTPREQFF. In DNA form, the CDR3 reads TGTGCCAGCAGCCCTACCCCCAGGGAGCAGTTCTTC.

In its sample, this clonotype was seen a few times. The chain carries TRBV20-1 and TRBJ1-4, with a possible D match to TRBD1 (6 bases). Germline CDR1 and CDR2: DFQATT and SNEGSKA (reference sequence). The CDR3 runs 12 residues. Trimming took off 4 bases at V and 7 bases at J, with 10 bases between the two ends. The CDR3 sequence is CSAITGFEKLFF. The CDR3 DNA sequence: TGCAGTGCTATTACAGGGTTTGAAAAACTGTTTTTT.

This clonotype showed up just a few times. This rearrangement joins TRBV5-1 to TRBJ2-3; D uncertain. This CDR3 contains 15 residues. Trimming took off 0 bases at V and 1 base at J, with 9 bases between the two ends. Germline lookup yields CDR1 SGHRS and CDR2 YFSETQ. CDR3 in DNA: TGCGCCAGCAGCTTGGAGTATAGAGGCACAGATACGCAGTATTTT. This sequence encodes CASSLEYRGTDTQYF.

Notes on this clonotype: A much larger clone sits a single nucleotide away, making a read error possible. This chain links TRBV25-1 with TRBJ2-1; either TRBD1 or TRBD2 may fit D (5 bases each). Germline V lookup: CDR1 MGHDK, CDR2 SYGVNS. The CDR3 runs to 15 residues. As DNA, the CDR3 is TGTGCCAGCAGTGAATCGGGGACGGGGAAGAATGGGCAGTTCTTC. Amino acid sequence: CASSESGTGKNGQFF.

The chain is built from TRBV11-2 and TRBJ2-7; D call uncertain. V was shortened by 0 bases and J by 5 bases, with 14 bases between the two germline ends. Germline V gene sequence: CDR1 SGHAT, CDR2 FQNNGV. This CDR3 is built from 15 residues. This chain's CDR3 is CASSLEGWLFHEQYF. DNA of the CDR3: TGTGCCAGCAGCTTAGAAGGTTGGTTATTCCACGAGCAGTACTTC.

This chain links TRBV5-1 with TRBJ2-5, with D perhaps matching TRBD1 (5 bases). The CDR3 sequence is 16 residues long. Germline CDR1 reads SGHRS; CDR2 reads YFSETQ. Between the trimmed V and J ends, which lost 2 bases and 6 bases, there was a span of 20 bases. The CDR3 sequence: CASSLEKGLGLKTQYF. The CDR3 bases are TGCGCCAGCAGCTTAGAGAAGGGGCTGGGTTTGAAGACCCAGTACTTC.

The CDR3 sequence: CAWDRTNYGYTF. The DNA for the CDR3 is TGTGCCTGGGACAGAACTAACTATGGCTACACCTTC. The V and J genes are TRBV30 and TRBJ1-2; D may be TRBD1 (5 bases). Germline CDR1 reads GTSNPN; CDR2 reads SVGIG (reference sequence). The V end was cut by 5 bases, the J end by 0 bases, with 7 bases between. The CDR3 has 12 amino acids.

This clonotype turned up a few times. This chain links TRBV2 with TRBJ2-5, with 7 bases aligning to TRBD2. The CDR3 has 13 residues. V shed 9 bases, J shed 11 bases, and the junction held 15 bases outside the gene matches. Germline CDR1 is SNHLY and CDR2 is FYNNEI. Here the CDR3 reads CASTSESYNEQYF. The CDR3 region has the DNA TGTGCCAGTACTAGCGAAAGCTACAATGAGCAGTACTTC.

To note about this clonotype: One end of the junction varies from germline; a read error may be responsible. The V call is TRBV28, the J call TRBJ1-6; 7 nucleotides line up with TRBD1. Germline CDR1 reads MDHEN; CDR2 reads SYDVKM. The CDR3 contains 14 residues. CDR3 DNA: TGTGCCAGCAGGGAACAGGGGCCGGATTCACCCCCCCACTTT. Encoded protein: CASREQGPDSPPHF.

The chain is built from TRBV20-1 and TRBJ2-3, with 12 nucleotides matching TRBD2. Germline-derived CDR1 and CDR2 are DFQATT and SNEGSKA (reference sequence). The CDR3 totals 18 residues. V dropped 0 bases and J dropped 2; count of bases not matched to a gene: 9. The CDR3 region has the DNA TGCAGTGCTAGAGATAGGGGACTAGCGGGCCCAAACACAGATACGCAGTATTTT. This gives the protein CSARDRGLAGPNTDTQYF.

This sequence joins TRBV2 and TRBJ2-2; 13 bases match TRBD2. The CDR3 is 15 residues long. J gave up 4 bases and V 5 bases, and 1 base lay outside the gene matches. Germline V gene lookup returns CDR1 SNHLY and CDR2 FYNNEI. The CDR3 coding sequence is TGTGCCAGCAGTACTAGCGGGAGGGCCACCGGGGAGCTGTTTTTT. It encodes CASSTSGRATGELFF.

The chain employs TRBV5-1 and TRBJ2-7; the D is unclear. Trimming cost V 1 base and J 7 bases, with 21 bases left between them. The CDR3 extends over 16 amino acids. The germline gives CDR1 SGHRS, CDR2 YFSETQ. CDR3: CASSLNPSGFGEEQYF. The CDR3 DNA reads TGCGCCAGCAGCTTGAACCCCAGTGGGTTCGGCGAGGAGCAGTACTTC.

The chain joins TRBV6-2 or TRBV6-3 to TRBJ2-7; D tentatively fits TRBD1 or TRBD2 (5 bases each). CDR1 MNHEY and CDR2 SVGEGT come from the germline V gene. Trimming took 2 bases from V and 9 from J, leaving 23 bases between them. The CDR3 is made up of 16 amino acids. The CDR3: CASSYTGTLVSRGQYF. In DNA form, the CDR3 reads TGTGCCAGCAGTTACACCGGGACCTTAGTTAGCCGCGGGCAGTACTTC.